A single sample gave rise to the 14 T cell receptor beta chains below, sequenced in a study of T-cell memory formation after mild COVID-19. A single record per CDR3 protein comes from TCRdb applying MiXCR to the 5' RACE reads. The sample has 98,000 or so distinct CDR3 sequences, 18% seen once. The source material was PBMCs or a T cell subset sorted from them (not recorded which). Source of these receptors: a man aged 18-30 years who had mild COVID-19 (a few samples of this study predate the infection). Cell type and time point are not known.

V and J are TRBV6-5 and TRBJ2-7, with a tentative D call TRBD2 (6 bases). The CDR3 length is 11 residues. The V gene lost 6 bases and the J gene lost 5 bases, with 8 bases spanning the gap. Germline CDR1 is MNHEY and CDR2 is SVGAGI. The CDR3 coding sequence is TGTGCCAGCAGAGGGAGGAACGAGCAGTACTTC. Translation gives CASRGRNEQYF.

The chain joins TRBV7-2 to TRBJ2-1, with D possibly called TRBD1 or TRBD2 (5 bases each). CDR3 length: 13 residues. Germline CDR1 SGHTA, CDR2 FQGNSA. The ends were cut back, 5 bases at V and 9 bases at J, with 14 bases in the middle. The CDR3 region has the DNA TGTGCCAGCAGCATGGCCCCAGGGACTGAGCAGTTCTTC. Encoded protein: CASSMAPGTEQFF. The whole variable domain, remainder taken from reference TRBV7-2 and TRBJ2-1, is GAGVSQSPSNKVTEKGKDVELRCDPISGHTALYWYRQSLGQGLEFLIYFQGNSAPDKSGLPSDRFSAERTGGSVSTLTIQRTQQEDSAVYLCASSMAPGTEQFFGPGTRLTVL.

This clonotype has a handful of counts. The chain carries TRBV6-5 and TRBJ1-1; 8 nucleotides agree with TRBD1. The germline V gene encodes CDR1 MNHEY and CDR2 SVGAGI. The CDR3 has 15 residues. Trimming removed 6 bases from V and 4 bases from J; junction bases left unmatched: 10. The CDR3 nucleotides are TGTGCCAGCAGCACCCAGGGGGCCGTAAGCACTGAAGCTTTCTTT. Translation: CASSTQGAVSTEAFF.

This clonotype has only a few counts. This rearrangement joins TRBV20-1 to TRBJ1-3, with D uncertain. CDR3 length equals 12 residues. Germline V gene sequence: CDR1 DFQATT, CDR2 SNEGSKA (reference sequence). V was clipped by 0 bases and J by 4 bases, with 4 bases between them. The CDR3 DNA follows: TGCAGTGCTAGAGAAGGAGGAAACACCATATATTTT. This sequence encodes CSAREGGNTIYF.

J is TRBJ2-5 and V is TRBV20-1; unclear D gene. CDR3 length: 15 residues. V gave up 3 bases and J gave up 1 base, with 15 bases separating them. CDR1 and CDR2 from the germline V gene are DFQATT and SNEGSKA (reference sequence). DNA of the CDR3: TGCAGTGCTAGCCCAGTGGAAAAGTTCCAAGAGACCCAGTACTTC. Residues: CSASPVEKFQETQYF.

This chain uses TRBV19 with TRBJ2-4, with D maybe TRBD2 (6 bases). CDR1 and CDR2 from the germline V gene are LNHDA and SQIVND (reference sequence). V shed 6 bases and J shed 0 bases, with 9 bases lying between them. The CDR3 extends over 14 amino acids. The CDR3 sequence: CASRRDLAKNIQYF. The CDR3 DNA follows: TGTGCCAGTAGGCGGGACCTAGCCAAAAACATTCAGTACTTC.

In its sample, this clonotype was seen a few times. The chain combines TRBV5-1 with TRBJ2-7; D may be TRBD1 (6 bases). This CDR3 contains 14 residues. Germline V gene lookup returns CDR1 SGHRS and CDR2 YFSETQ. V gave up 4 bases and J gave up 5 bases, with 16 bases separating them. The CDR3 region has the DNA TGCGCCAGCAGCCCAGAACAGGGTTTCAACGAGCAGTACTTC. It is translated as CASSPEQGFNEQYF.

The V call is TRBV4-2, the J call TRBJ1-1; D is unresolved. CDR3 length: 16 amino acids. Germline lookup yields CDR1 LGHNA and CDR2 YNFKEQ. V lost 1 base to trimming and J lost 4 bases, with 16 bases between them. In DNA form, the CDR3 reads TGTGCCAGCAGCCAAGTCGGGCGCCAAAGGGTCACTGAAGCTTTCTTT. It yields the protein CASSQVGRQRVTEAFF.

This clonotype was detected only a few times. CDR3 bases: TGCGCCAGCAGCTTGGTCCAGGGAGGTCAGCCCCAGCATTTT. Translating it yields CASSLVQGGQPQHF. This rearrangement joins TRBV5-1 to TRBJ1-5; possible D gene TRBD1, 5 bases. Germline V gene data show CDR1 as SGHRS and CDR2 as YFSETQ. The germline V and J ends were trimmed by 0 bases and 6 bases, with 10 bases remaining between them. The CDR3 has 14 residues.

The chain links TRBV5-1 to TRBJ1-1, with unresolved D. Looked up from germline, CDR1 is SGHRS and CDR2 is YFSETQ. V dropped 0 bases and J dropped 4 bases, with 13 bases sitting between them. This CDR3 is built from 15 residues. For the CDR3, the DNA is TGCGCCAGCAGCTTGGGGCATTTGCCGATCACTGAAGCTTTCTTT. The encoded protein is CASSLGHLPITEAFF.

The rearrangement links TRBV9 to TRBJ1-4; possible D gene TRBD1, 5 bases. Trimming stripped 4 bases from V and 7 bases from J, with 17 bases between. Germline V gives CDR1 SGDLS, CDR2 YYNGEE. This CDR3 has 15 residues. The CDR3 DNA reads as TGTGCCAGCAGCTCTACGACATTCGGGACTGAAAAACTGTTTTTT. This translates into CASSSTTFGTEKLFF.

There are a few counts of this clonotype. The chain uses TRBV4-1 and TRBJ2-1; a possible D gene is TRBD2 (7 bases). Trimming took 1 base from V and 7 from J, leaving 23 bases between them. Germline values: CDR1 MGHRA, CDR2 YSYEKL. The CDR3 runs to 18 residues. CDR3 sequence reads: CASSQVRPRGEGVNEQFF. In nucleotides, the CDR3 is TGCGCCAGCAGCCAAGTCAGACCTCGAGGGGAGGGGGTTAATGAGCAGTTCTTC.

In its sample, this clonotype was seen many times. V and J are TRBV20-1 and TRBJ2-5; D uncertain. Germline V gene data show CDR1 as DFQATT and CDR2 as SNEGSKA (reference sequence). Trimming stripped 0 bases from V and 0 bases from J, with 8 bases between. The CDR3 sequence is 14 residues long. The CDR3 sequence: CSAREGLHQETQYF. The CDR3 region has the DNA TGCAGTGCTAGAGAGGGTCTCCACCAAGAGACCCAGTACTTC.

The chain recombines TRBV7-9 with TRBJ1-4; TRBD1 agrees at 8 bases. The J segment lost 8 bases and the V segment lost 6 bases, leaving 14 bases of the junction unmatched. The CDR3 loop spans 16 amino acids. From germline, CDR1 is SEHNR and CDR2 FQNEAQ (reference sequence). The CDR3 nucleotides read TGTGCCAGCAGACCCAAACCCGGACAGGGAGAGGAAAAACTGTTTTTT. Translating gives CASRPKPGQGEEKLFF.